This entry lists 31 T cell receptor beta chains sequenced from one sample in a study of blood T cell repertoires in COVID-19 (dated by TCRdb to 2020 to 2022). Receptor amplification or capture employed the immunoSEQ multiplex PCR assay. Drawn from immuneACCESS, this table holds only the in-frame rearrangements with V and J called that TCRdb kept. Clones are partly lost; checked studies trace under half to an unresolved V gene and leave the rest unexplained. The sample records 200,000 to 250,000 clones, 80% to 90% of which are singletons. The ten most abundant clones make up 10% of the sample. The specimen was PBMCs or T cells enriched from blood (not recorded which). The origin of the receptors is a man in his late teens or twenties with acute COVID-19.

This clone occurred a few times. The chain uses TRBV5-1 and TRBJ2-1, with unresolved D. V lost 3 bases and J lost 10, with 8 bases in between. The CDR3 is 11 residues long. Germline lookup yields CDR1 SGHRS and CDR2 YFSETQ. The CDR3 is CASSSRREQFF. In DNA form, the CDR3 reads TGCGCCAGCAGCTCACGTCGGGAGCAGTTCTTC. The variable domain in full, with the rest retrieved from reference TRBV5-1 and TRBJ2-1, is KAGVTQTPRYLIKTRGQQVTLSCSPISGHRSVSWYQQTPGQGLQFLFEYFSETQRNKGNFPGRFSGRQFSNSRSEMNVSTLELGDSALYLCASSSRREQFFGPGTRLTVL.

The gene calls are TRBV4-1 and TRBJ1-4; D is ambiguous. Trimming removed 5 bases from V and 5 bases from J, with 12 bases in between. The CDR3 is 14 amino acids. CDR1 is MGHRA and CDR2 is YSYEKL in the germline V gene. CDR3 region: CASSSGSKNEKLFF. The CDR3 DNA reads TGCGCCAGCAGCTCCGGGTCTAAAAATGAAAAACTGTTTTTT.

The chain links TRBV10-2 to TRBJ2-1, with 8 bases identical to TRBD2. Trimming at V came to 7 bases and at J to 10 bases, leaving 15 bases not matched to a gene. This CDR3 spans 15 amino acids. Per the germline V gene, CDR1 is WSHSY and CDR2 is SAAADI. Here the CDR3 reads CASTLSGSRIGEQFF. The CDR3 nucleotides read TGCGCCAGCACGTTAAGCGGGAGTCGGATAGGGGAGCAGTTCTTC.

The chain joins TRBV28 to TRBJ1-2; no clear D gene. V was cut by 5 bases and J by 9 bases, with 22 bases left in between. This CDR3 has 15 residues. Germline V lookup: CDR1 MDHEN, CDR2 SYDVKM. CDR3 DNA: TGTGCCAGCAGTCCCTACTTGAGAGGGCCCATGAGCTACACCTTC. This sequence encodes CASSPYLRGPMSYTF.

The rearrangement uses TRBV28 and TRBJ1-1; D is uncertain. Looked up from germline, CDR1 is MDHEN and CDR2 is SYDVKM. V shed 4 bases and J shed 2 bases, with 8 bases lying between them. The CDR3 loop spans 13 amino acids. The CDR3 DNA is TGTGCCAGCAGTTCTTCTCTCAACACTGAAGCTTTCTTT. Protein: CASSSSLNTEAFF.

This clone was seen more than once but under ten times. The chain employs TRBV16 and TRBJ1-5; 7 nucleotides line up with TRBD1. Germline loops: CDR1 KGHSY, CDR2 FQNENV. The CDR3 totals 14 residues. J lost 2 bases, V lost 6 bases, and 4 bases had no gene match. The CDR3 sequence is CASRPGTGNQPQHF. The CDR3 bases are TGTGCCAGCAGACCCGGGACAGGCAATCAGCCCCAGCATTTT. Drawing the rest from reference TRBV16 and TRBJ1-5, the complete variable domain is GEEVAQTPKHLVRGEGQKAKLYCAPIKGHSYVFWYQQVLKNEFKFLISFQNENVFDETGMPKERFSAKCLPNSPCSLEIQATKLEDSAVYFCASRPGTGNQPQHFGDGTRLSIL.

This chain uses TRBV4-3 with TRBJ2-1; 11 bases map to TRBD2. This CDR3 spans 16 amino acids. The V gene's germline CDR1 is LGHNA and CDR2 YSLEER. Losses at the gene ends were 1 base for V and 4 bases for J; bases not matched to a gene: 3. CDR3 loop: CASSQALAGGYNEQFF. The CDR3 DNA is TGCGCCAGCAGCCAAGCGCTAGCGGGGGGATACAATGAGCAGTTCTTC.

This chain connects TRBV4-3 to TRBJ2-3, with D possibly TRBD2 on 6 matching bases. The CDR3 spans 14 residues. CDR1 and CDR2 (germline): LGHNA, YSLEER. Between the trimmed V and J ends, which lost 1 base and 3 bases, there was a span of 8 bases. The CDR3 sequence is CASSQGGGTDTQYF. The CDR3 region has the DNA TGCGCCAGCAGCCAAGGGGGAGGAACAGATACGCAGTATTTT.

The chain recombines TRBV28 with TRBJ2-7, with 8 bases matching TRBD2. The trim removed 5 bases at V and 6 bases at J, leaving 6 bases unmatched. This CDR3 comprises 13 residues. Germline V gene sequence: CDR1 MDHEN, CDR2 SYDVKM. This chain's CDR3 is CASSLAGPLEQYF. CDR3 bases: TGTGCCAGCAGTCTAGCGGGTCCCCTCGAGCAGTACTTC.

The chain has TRBV28 and TRBJ2-1; possibly TRBD1 for D (5 bases). This CDR3 is built from 15 residues. Trimming took 5 bases from V and 5 from J, leaving 16 bases between them. CDR1 and CDR2 from the germline V gene are MDHEN and SYDVKM. The CDR3 DNA is TGTGCCAGCAGTGCCCCCGTGGGGCACCACAATGAGCAGTTCTTC. Its protein is CASSAPVGHHNEQFF.

J is TRBJ2-2 and V is TRBV19, with D possibly being TRBD2 (9 bases). V lost 6 bases, J lost 7 bases, and 24 bases lay in between. The V gene's germline CDR1 is LNHDA and CDR2 SQIVND (reference sequence). This CDR3 region has 17 residues. The CDR3 DNA follows: TGTGCCAGTAGCCCAGGGGGCGGGAGGGCAGTTGGCGGGGAGCTGTTTTTT. Translated: CASSPGGGRAVGGELFF.

The V gene is TRBV4-1, the J gene TRBJ1-5; D is unclear. The CDR3 runs to 15 residues. V gave up 1 base and J gave up 2 bases, with 9 bases separating them. Germline V gives CDR1 MGHRA, CDR2 YSYEKL. CDR3 sequence: CASSQVARGNQPQHF. In nucleotides, the CDR3 is TGCGCCAGCAGCCAAGTCGCGCGTGGCAATCAGCCCCAGCATTTT.

The CDR3 DNA reads as TGCGCCAGCAGCCTTGTTCGCGCCAACTACAATGAGCAGTTCTTC. This sequence encodes CASSLVRANYNEQFF. The rearrangement links TRBV4-1 to TRBJ2-1, with D uncertain. The V end was cut by 4 bases, the J end by 3 bases, with 13 bases between. The germline gives CDR1 MGHRA, CDR2 YSYEKL. The CDR3 is made up of 15 amino acids.

This clone has more than one count but fewer than ten. J is TRBJ2-7 and V is TRBV19; TRBD2 matches at 8 bases. This CDR3 has 15 residues. Losses at the gene ends were 9 bases for V and 4 bases for J; bases not matched to a gene: 14. Germline values: CDR1 LNHDA, CDR2 SQIVND (reference sequence). The CDR3 protein is CASRPGSGATYEQYF. The CDR3, as DNA: TGTGCCAGCAGACCAGGTAGCGGGGCGACTTACGAGCAGTACTTC. The full variable domain, in which reference TRBV19 and TRBJ2-7 provide the parts outside the CDR3, is DGGITQSPKYLFRKEGQNVTLSCEQNLNHDAMYWYRQDPGQGLRLIYYSQIVNDFQKGDIAEGYSVSREKKESFPLTVTSAQKNPTAFYLCASRPGSGATYEQYFGPGTRLTVT.

This clone was found once. In nucleotides, the CDR3 is TGTGCCAGCAGCTTCGAAGGGATGGGAGATCAGCCCCAGCATTTT. It specifies CASSFEGMGDQPQHF. The V gene is TRBV5-5, the J gene TRBJ1-5; D unresolved. V was clipped by 2 bases and J by 5 bases, with 14 bases between them. The CDR3 covers 15 residues. Germline-derived CDR1 and CDR2 are SGHKS and YYEKEE (reference sequence).

J is TRBJ2-3 and V is TRBV6-4; 9 bases agree with TRBD2. Germline CDR1 reads MRHNA; CDR2 reads SNTAGT. The J segment lost 0 bases and the V segment lost 5 bases, leaving 3 bases of the junction unmatched. CDR3 size: 15 residues. The CDR3 spells CASSPGTSSTDTQYF. The DNA of the CDR3 is TGTGCCAGCAGTCCCGGGACTAGCAGCACAGATACGCAGTATTTT.

This clone was detected ten times or more. The genes are TRBV27 and TRBJ1-5, with 9 bases matching TRBD1. This CDR3 is 17 amino acids long. V gave up 3 bases and J gave up 3 bases; unmatched junction bases: 9. Germline V CDR1 and CDR2: MNHEY, SMNVEV (reference sequence). This CDR3 is CASSFQGTGFINQPQHF. The CDR3 DNA follows: TGTGCCAGCAGTTTTCAAGGGACAGGGTTTATCAATCAGCCCCAGCATTTT.

V gene TRBV19 combines with J gene TRBJ1-6, with 12 bases that match TRBD1. J gave up 7 bases and V 3 bases, and 7 bases lay outside the gene matches. Germline assignment: CDR1 LNHDA and CDR2 SQIVND (reference sequence). The CDR3 consists of 17 residues. The DNA for the CDR3 is TGTGCCAGTAGTATGTCCGGGACAGGGGGCGTCAATTCACCCCTCCACTTT. Its translation is CASSMSGTGGVNSPLHF.

CDR3 in amino acids: CATATFASGSYEQYF. The CDR3 DNA sequence: TGTGCCACCGCGACTTTCGCTAGCGGCTCCTACGAGCAGTACTTC. V usage is TRBV15 and J usage is TRBJ2-7; 7 bases line up with TRBD2. Germline trimming cut 8 bases from V and 0 bases from J; bases unmatched to any gene: 10. There are 15 residues in the CDR3. Looked up from germline, CDR1 is LNHNV and CDR2 is YYDKDF (reference sequence).

V gene TRBV2 combines with J gene TRBJ1-6; TRBD1 matches at 7 bases. V dropped 4 bases and J dropped 5; count of bases not matched to a gene: 2. Germline V gives CDR1 SNHLY, CDR2 FYNNEI. This CDR3 is 14 amino acids long. The CDR3 DNA reads TGTGCCAGCAGTGCTACAGGGGATAATTCACCCCTCCACTTT. Its translation: CASSATGDNSPLHF.

The chain joins TRBV5-8 to TRBJ1-5, with D maybe TRBD1 (5 bases). V gave up 6 bases and J gave up 5 bases, with 12 bases separating them. The CDR3 is made up of 13 amino acids. Germline CDR1 is SGHTS and CDR2 is YDEGEE. CDR3 sequence: CASNAQGDQPQHF. The CDR3, as DNA: TGTGCCAGCAACGCTCAGGGTGATCAGCCCCAGCATTTT.

Comments on this clone: Germline is not matched at one junction end, which may reflect a read error. The rearrangement uses TRBV6-5 and TRBJ2-7; D not resolved. The CDR3 spans 13 residues. Germline V gene sequence: CDR1 MNHEY, CDR2 SVGAGI. The CDR3 DNA follows: TGTGCCAGCAGTGACTCTCTCCGGTACGAGCAGTACTTC. This translates into CASSDSLRYEQYF.

This chain connects TRBV11-3 to TRBJ1-4; no definite D call. The CDR3 extends over 13 amino acids. Trimming stripped 0 bases from V and 13 bases from J, with 12 bases between. Germline V CDR1 and CDR2: SGHNT, YENEEA. CDR3 amino acids: CASSLDQQARLFF. CDR3 sequence (DNA): TGTGCCAGCAGCTTAGATCAGCAGGCGCGACTGTTTTTT.

The V and J genes are TRBV20-1 and TRBJ2-1; no reliable D call. In germline, CDR1 is DFQATT, CDR2 SNEGSKA (reference sequence). The V gene lost 3 bases and the J gene lost 5 bases, with 8 bases spanning the gap. The CDR3 consists of 12 residues. The CDR3 DNA sequence: TGCAGTGCTAGTGGCAGGAACAATGAGCAGTTCTTC. Its translation: CSASGRNNEQFF.

The table lists this clone with many counts. This chain joins TRBV2 and TRBJ1-2; 8 bases are a match to TRBD1. Germline CDR1 is SNHLY and CDR2 is FYNNEI. This CDR3 comprises 12 residues. The ends lost 9 bases at V and 8 bases at J; junction bases unmatched: 8. DNA for the CDR3: TGTGCCAGGGAGGAGACAGGGGCCGGCTACACCTTC. Translating it yields CAREETGAGYTF.

CDR3 protein: CASSAGPLQPQHF. In nucleotides, the CDR3 is TGTGCCAGCAGCGCGGGACCGTTACAGCCCCAGCATTTT. The chain joins TRBV11-2 to TRBJ1-5; possibly TRBD1 for D (5 bases). The CDR3 runs to 13 residues. Germline CDR1 reads SGHAT; CDR2 reads FQNNGV. Trimming left V 5 bases short and J 7 bases short, with 12 bases between.

This clone was found once. The CDR3 DNA follows: TGTGCCAGCAGCGCTGGGACAGGGCTCGGCAATCAGCCCCAGCATTTT. It yields the protein CASSAGTGLGNQPQHF. V gene TRBV5-5 combines with J gene TRBJ1-5; 9 nucleotides match TRBD1. Germline V gene sequence: CDR1 SGHKS, CDR2 YYEKEE (reference sequence). The CDR3 contains 16 residues. J lost 2 bases, V lost 4 bases, and 7 bases had no gene match.

The table lists this clone with a count of one. The chain employs TRBV4-3 and TRBJ2-5, with D unresolved. The CDR3 extends over 16 amino acids. The V end was cut by 1 base, the J end by 4 bases, with 16 bases between. Germline V CDR1 and CDR2: LGHNA, YSLEER. CDR3 residues: CASSQVGAISGETQYF. The CDR3 nucleotides read TGCGCCAGCAGCCAAGTGGGTGCGATCTCAGGAGAGACCCAGTACTTC.

The chain links TRBV7-8 to TRBJ2-5, with 9 bases aligning to TRBD2. The V segment lost 1 base and the J segment 5 bases; nucleotides outside the gene matches: 11. The CDR3 is 17 residues long. Per germline, CDR1 SGHVS and CDR2 FQNEAQ. CDR3 sequence: CASSLGVSGRVGETQYF. The CDR3 DNA reads as TGTGCCAGCAGCTTAGGGGTTAGCGGGAGAGTAGGGGAGACCCAGTACTTC.

V gene TRBV6-5 combines with J gene TRBJ2-3, with D possibly TRBD2 on 5 matching bases. The V end lost 8 bases, the J end lost 1 base, and 10 bases lay between the germline ends. Germline assignment: CDR1 MNHEY and CDR2 SVGAGI. The CDR3 covers 13 residues. CDR3 region: CASPQEGTDTQYF. The CDR3, as DNA: TGTGCCAGCCCTCAGGAGGGCACAGATACGCAGTATTTT.

V and J are TRBV28 and TRBJ1-1; the D is unclear. In germline, CDR1 is MDHEN, CDR2 SYDVKM. The CDR3 totals 13 residues. V lost 8 bases and J 1 base, leaving 11 bases between the germline ends. CDR3 sequence (DNA): TGTGCCAGCGACGGGAGGGCGAACACTGAAGCTTTCTTT. Protein: CASDGRANTEAFF.